Below are 30 T cell receptor beta chains sequenced from a single sample in a study of T cell repertoires in cytomegalovirus infection. Their target antigens are unknown. TCRdb analysed the reads with MiXCR anew, one entry per CDR3 protein. The table has tens of thousands of distinct CDR3 sequences, 40% to 50% seen once; the top ten hold 90% to 95%. The sequencing here drew on CD8+ T cells from cultured PBMCs, taken from culture after CMV antigen stimulation. These receptors all come from a human donor in good health (CMV status not recorded). Some clones in this sample may be carry-over from other donors' samples.

This clonotype was counted many times. The conserved phenylalanine or tryptophan normally closing the CDR3 is absent here, so this likely arose from a read error. This chain uses TRBV7-2 with TRBJ1-1, with D perhaps matching TRBD1 (6 bases). V lost 1 base to trimming and J lost 9 bases, with 12 bases between them. The germline CDR1 and CDR2 sequences are SGHTA and FQGNSA. The CDR3 has 13 amino acids. CDR3 loop: CASSLETGPQAFL. Written as DNA, the CDR3 is TGTGCCAGCAGCTTAGAAACAGGGCCACAAGCTTTCCTT.

As DNA, the CDR3 is TGTGCCAGCAGGCCTATGATGAGTGCCGGGACAGGGAAGAACACTGAAGCTTTCTTT. It specifies CASRPMMSAGTGKNTEAFF. J is TRBJ1-1 and V is TRBV6-1, with TRBD1 matching 9 bases. This CDR3 has 19 residues. J gave up 1 base and V 6 bases, and 18 bases lay outside the gene matches. Germline V CDR1 and CDR2: MNHNS, SASEGT.

The chain employs TRBV20-1 and TRBJ2-1; tentative D call: TRBD2 (5 bases). V was pared by 0 bases and J by 9 bases, with 18 bases between. This CDR3 comprises 15 residues. The germline V gene has CDR1 DFQATT and CDR2 SNEGSKA (reference sequence). The CDR3 loop reads CSARDRATYRGEQFF. CDR3 bases: TGCAGTGCTAGAGATCGAGCGACTTATCGGGGTGAGCAGTTCTTC.

The gene calls are TRBV28 and TRBJ1-2; 7 bases fit TRBD1. This CDR3 has 15 amino acids. Trimming cost V 4 bases and J 8 bases; bases outside gene matches: 13. Germline CDR1 reads MDHEN; CDR2 reads SYDVKM. The CDR3, as DNA: TGTGCCAGCAGTTCGCGGACGGTCAGGGGGAACGGCTACACCTTC. Protein sequence: CASSSRTVRGNGYTF.

The chain combines TRBV7-3 with TRBJ1-1; D call uncertain. Germline V lookup: CDR1 SGHTA, CDR2 FQGTGA. This CDR3 comprises 15 residues. V was trimmed by 3 bases and J by 0 bases, leaving 11 bases between them. Here the CDR3 reads CASSLYPDLNTEAFF. The CDR3 region has the DNA TGTGCCAGCAGCTTGTACCCGGACCTGAACACTGAAGCTTTCTTT.

This clonotype has only one observation. The gene calls are TRBV6-1 and TRBJ2-7, with a tentative D call TRBD1 (5 bases). The germline V gene has CDR1 MNHNS and CDR2 SASEGT. V dropped 0 bases and J dropped 4 bases, with 13 bases sitting between them. CDR3 size: 15 residues. CDR3 amino acids: CASSEALAGRYEQYF. The CDR3 nucleotides are TGTGCCAGCAGTGAAGCGCTGGCAGGGCGATACGAGCAGTACTTC.

The J gene is TRBJ2-7, the V gene TRBV28; D call uncertain. The CDR3 loop spans 15 amino acids. Germline V gives CDR1 MDHEN, CDR2 SYDVKM. V lost 2 bases and J 0 bases, leaving 11 bases between the germline ends. CDR3 sequence (DNA): TGTGCCAGCAGTTTAGAGGCAGTCTACTCCTACGAGCAGTACTTC. Translated: CASSLEAVYSYEQYF.

The rearrangement joins TRBV12-5 to TRBJ2-1; 8 bases fit TRBD1. The V and J ends lost 6 bases and 6 bases, in that order; junction bases with no gene match: 10. The CDR3 covers 15 residues. Germline CDR1 reads LGHNT; CDR2 reads FRNRAP. The CDR3 here is CASGSGTGPINEQFF. The CDR3 nucleotides are TGTGCTAGTGGATCCGGGACAGGCCCCATCAATGAGCAGTTCTTC.

CDR3 nucleotide sequence: TGTGCCAGCAGGGACAGGGGGACCCAGTACTTC. It encodes CASRDRGTQYF. The genes are TRBV5-6 and TRBJ2-5; 9 bases agree with TRBD1. The junction had 0 bases not matched to a gene; V was cut back by 5 bases and J by 7 bases. The CDR3 is made up of 11 amino acids. The germline V gene has CDR1 SGHDT and CDR2 YYEEEE.

The gene calls are TRBV9 and TRBJ2-1, with D uncertain. V was clipped by 0 bases and J by 9 bases, with 13 bases between them. The germline gives CDR1 SGDLS, CDR2 YYNGEE. The CDR3 spans 14 residues. The DNA of the CDR3 is TGTGCCAGCAGCGTAGAAGGTAGATTTTCTGAGCAGTTCTTC. It encodes CASSVEGRFSEQFF.

This clonotype was recorded many times. The V gene is TRBV6-2 or TRBV6-3, the J gene TRBJ1-1, with D unresolved. Per the germline V gene, CDR1 is MNHEY and CDR2 is SVGEGT. The germline V and J ends were trimmed by 2 bases and 0 bases, with 7 bases remaining between them. The CDR3 consists of 14 residues. The CDR3 DNA follows: TGTGCCAGCAGTTACACAAGACTGAACACTGAAGCTTTCTTT. Protein product: CASSYTRLNTEAFF.

This clonotype was observed once. The chain couples TRBV20-1 to TRBJ2-7; D is uncertain. The germline gives CDR1 DFQATT, CDR2 SNEGSKA (reference sequence). This CDR3 has 12 residues. The germline V and J ends were trimmed by 4 bases and 0 bases, with 7 bases remaining between them. This CDR3 is CSANPDSYEQYF. The DNA of the CDR3 is TGCAGTGCTAATCCGGACTCCTACGAGCAGTACTTC.

To note about this clonotype: The limits of the CDR3 on the DNA are not certain, so only TCRdb's listed CDR3 is given. J is TRBJ1-1 and V is TRBV7-2. CDR1 is SGHTA, CDR2 FQGNSA, per germline. The CDR3 has 14 residues if both end residues are counted. CDR3 amino acids: CASSWVGRGNEAWF.

J is TRBJ2-3 and V is TRBV3-1, with D unclear. This CDR3 region has 13 residues. The germline gives CDR1 LGHDT, CDR2 YNNKEL (reference sequence). Deletions cut 4 bases from V and 6 bases from J, with 11 bases between. The CDR3 region is CASSRPPKDTQYF. The CDR3 DNA sequence: TGTGCCAGCAGCCGTCCTCCTAAGGATACGCAGTATTTT.

This clonotype showed up just a few times. This chain connects TRBV7-9 to TRBJ2-7; 8 bases match TRBD1. The germline V gene has CDR1 SEHNR and CDR2 FQNEAQ (reference sequence). V lost 6 bases, J lost 0 bases, and 7 bases stayed unmatched. This CDR3 has 15 amino acids. CDR3 amino acids: CASSPLGTGSYEQYF. The CDR3 DNA reads as TGTGCCAGCAGTCCCCTGGGGACAGGCTCCTACGAGCAGTACTTC.

This chain joins TRBV19 and TRBJ2-7, with D hard to call. CDR1 is LNHDA, CDR2 SQIVND, per germline (reference sequence). Trimming took 5 bases from V and 2 from J, leaving 16 bases between them. CDR3 length equals 15 residues. The chain's CDR3 is CASSHNPPETYEQYF. For the CDR3, the DNA is TGTGCCAGTAGTCATAACCCTCCCGAGACCTACGAGCAGTACTTC.

The genes are TRBV6-6 and TRBJ1-5, with D perhaps matching TRBD1 (6 bases). Per germline, CDR1 MNHNY and CDR2 SVGAGI (reference sequence). The CDR3 spans 14 residues. V lost 7 bases, J lost 7 bases, and 17 bases lay in between. DNA of the CDR3: TGTGCCAGCAACCGGGGGGCCCCCGGGCAGCCCCAGCATTTT. It specifies CASNRGAPGQPQHF.

There are a few counts of this clonotype. The V call is TRBV6-6, the J call TRBJ2-3; D uncertain. V lost 8 bases and J lost 14, with 17 bases in between. Germline CDR1 MNHNY, CDR2 SVGAGI (reference sequence). This CDR3 spans 11 amino acids. CDR3 nucleotide sequence: TGTGCCAGCCACTCGTGGCCCTACTCGTATTTT. Translating it yields CASHSWPYSYF.

The V gene is TRBV7-9, the J gene TRBJ2-5, with TRBD1 matching over 7 bases. CDR3 size: 13 residues. CDR1 and CDR2 from the germline V gene are SEHNR and FQNEAQ (reference sequence). V was pared by 6 bases and J by 5 bases, with 6 bases of the junction left unmatched. This chain's CDR3 is CASRPTGLETQYF. CDR3 nucleotide sequence: TGTGCCAGCAGGCCGACAGGGTTGGAGACCCAGTACTTC. The variable domain in full, completed from reference TRBV7-9 and TRBJ2-5, reads DTGVSQNPRHKITKRGQNVTFRCDPISEHNRLYWYRQTLGQGPEFLTYFQNEAQLEKSRLLSDRFSAERPKGSFSTLEIQRTEQGDSAMYLCASRPTGLETQYFGPGTRLLVL.

Only one count was recorded for this clonotype. The chain combines TRBV19 with TRBJ1-1, with D tentatively TRBD1 (5 bases). Per the germline V gene, CDR1 is LNHDA and CDR2 is SQIVND (reference sequence). Trimming removed 3 bases from V and 11 bases from J, with 16 bases in between. CDR3 length equals 13 residues. The CDR3: CASSMGTGVEAFF. The CDR3 nucleotides read TGTGCCAGTAGTATGGGCACAGGTGTGGAGGCTTTCTTT.

This clonotype has only a few counts. This chain joins TRBV27 and TRBJ2-1; perhaps D is TRBD1 or TRBD2 (5 bases each). Germline CDR1 is MNHEY and CDR2 is SMNVEV (reference sequence). V dropped 5 bases and J dropped 4 bases, with 15 bases sitting between them. The CDR3 loop spans 15 amino acids. CDR3 protein: CASSPGPQLYNEQFF. In DNA, the CDR3 is TGTGCCAGCAGTCCGGGGCCCCAACTATACAATGAGCAGTTCTTC.

This chain uses TRBV7-2 with TRBJ2-7; D ambiguous. The CDR3 totals 15 residues. The germline gives CDR1 SGHTA, CDR2 FQGNSA. V dropped 0 bases and J dropped 6 bases, with 15 bases sitting between them. The CDR3 region has the DNA TGTGCCAGCAGCTTAGCGCTTGACCATAGGTCCGAGCAGTACTTC. Protein sequence: CASSLALDHRSEQYF.

The rearrangement uses TRBV4-1 and TRBJ1-3, with D possibly matching TRBD1 (5 bases). Trimming removed 0 bases from V and 0 bases from J, with 15 bases in between. Germline loops: CDR1 MGHRA, CDR2 YSYEKL. CDR3 length equals 18 residues. The DNA of the CDR3 is TGCGCCAGCAGCCAAGATGAAGGCAGGGACTCCTCTGGAAACACCATATATTTT. Protein: CASSQDEGRDSSGNTIYF.

This chain links TRBV7-1 with TRBJ1-2; 7 nucleotides match TRBD1. TRBV7-1 has ORF status, its function being uncertain. The ends lost 4 bases at V and 4 bases at J; junction bases unmatched: 6. The CDR3 totals 14 residues. CDR3 nucleotides: TGTGCCAGCAGCTATTCAGGACAGGCCTATGGCTACACCTTC. Protein sequence: CASSYSGQAYGYTF.

The chain recombines TRBV11-2 with TRBJ2-1; 7 nucleotides align to TRBD2. CDR1 SGHAT and CDR2 FQNNGV come from the germline V gene. With 5 bases clipped from V and 6 bases from J, the junction kept 7 bases outside the gene matches. The CDR3 totals 14 residues. CDR3 sequence (DNA): TGTGCCAGCAGCCGAAACGGACTAGTCAATGAGCAGTTCTTC. Amino acid sequence: CASSRNGLVNEQFF.

This clonotype was detected a few times. Just one base apart from a much larger clone, this may be a read error. The chain links TRBV7-2 to TRBJ2-1; 10 bases are shared with TRBD2. There are 16 residues in the CDR3. The germline V gene has CDR1 SGHTA and CDR2 FQGNSA. The CDR3 sequence is CASSWTSGSSYKEQFF. As DNA, the CDR3 is TGTGCCAGCAGTTGGACTAGCGGCAGCTCCTACAAGGAGCAGTTCTTC. Filled out from reference TRBV7-2 and TRBJ2-1, the complete variable domain reads GAGVSQSPSNKVTEKGKDVELRCDPISGHTALYWYRQSLGQGLEFLIYFQGNSAPDKSGLPSDRFSAERTGGSVSTLTIQRTQQEDSAVYLCASSWTSGSSYKEQFFGPGTRLTVL.

The chain uses TRBV5-1 and TRBJ1-5; TRBD1 is a possible D gene (6 bases). The V end was cut by 5 bases, the J end by 7 bases, with 10 bases between. CDR1 and CDR2 from the germline V gene are SGHRS and YFSETQ. CDR3 length: 12 amino acids. The CDR3 nucleotides are TGCGCCAGCAGGGGGGCAGGGCAGCCCCAGCATTTT. It translates to CASRGAGQPQHF.

The genes are TRBV7-8 and TRBJ2-1, with TRBD2 matching 8 bases. The CDR3 covers 15 residues. J gave up 7 bases and V 6 bases, and 11 bases lay outside the gene matches. CDR1 and CDR2 from the germline V gene are SGHVS and FQNEAQ. The CDR3 DNA is TGTGCCAGCAGTACGCGGGAGGCTCTAGGGAATGAGCAGTTCTTC. Protein sequence: CASSTREALGNEQFF. Filled out from reference TRBV7-8 and TRBJ2-1, the complete variable domain reads GAGVSQSPRYKVAKRGQDVALRCDPISGHVSLFWYQQALGQGPEFLTYFQNEAQLDKSGLPSDRFFAERPEGSVSTLKIQRTQQEDSAVYLCASSTREALGNEQFFGPGTRLTVL.

The chain uses TRBV15 and TRBJ2-2; D assignment may be TRBD1 or TRBD2 (7 bases each). The CDR3 is 19 amino acids. Germline loops: CDR1 LNHNV, CDR2 YYDKDF (reference sequence). The germline V and J ends were trimmed by 4 bases and 3 bases, with 24 bases remaining between them. CDR3 DNA: TGTGCCACCAGCATCGAAGGGGGCCGGGGGGCCGGTGACACCGGGGAGCTGTTTTTT. The encoded protein is CATSIEGGRGAGDTGELFF.

V usage is TRBV28 and J usage is TRBJ1-5, with D perhaps matching TRBD1 (5 bases). This CDR3 is 14 amino acids long. V lost 2 bases, J lost 3 bases, and 8 bases lay in between. The germline CDR1 and CDR2 sequences are MDHEN and SYDVKM. The CDR3 here is CASSLDSNNQPQHF. The DNA of the CDR3 is TGTGCCAGCAGTTTAGACAGCAACAATCAGCCCCAGCATTTT. Looking up the rest from reference TRBV28 and TRBJ1-5 gives the full variable domain: DVKVTQSSRYLVKRTGEKVFLECVQDMDHENMFWYRQDPGLGLRLIYFSYDVKMKEKGDIPEGYSVSREKKERFSLILESASTNQTSMYLCASSLDSNNQPQHFGDGTRLSIL.